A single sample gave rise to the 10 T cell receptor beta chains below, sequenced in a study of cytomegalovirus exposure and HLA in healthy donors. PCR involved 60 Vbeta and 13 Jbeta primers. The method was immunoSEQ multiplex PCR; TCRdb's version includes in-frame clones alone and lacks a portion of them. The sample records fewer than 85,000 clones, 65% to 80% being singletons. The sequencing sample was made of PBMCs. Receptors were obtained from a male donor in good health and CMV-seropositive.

The CDR3 loop reads CASSLSGLAYTGELFF. Here the CDR3 DNA reads TGTGCCAGCAGTTTATCGGGACTAGCATACACCGGGGAGCTGTTTTTT. The chain employs TRBV27 and TRBJ2-2; 9 bases align to TRBD2. The germline gives CDR1 MNHEY, CDR2 SMNVEV (reference sequence). V lost 0 bases and J lost 3; bases outside the gene matches: 2. The CDR3 contains 16 residues.

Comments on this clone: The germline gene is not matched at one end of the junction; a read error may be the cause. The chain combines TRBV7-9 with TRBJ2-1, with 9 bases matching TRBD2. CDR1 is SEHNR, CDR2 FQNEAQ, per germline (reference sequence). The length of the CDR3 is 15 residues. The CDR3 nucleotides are TGTTCCAGCAGCACCGGGACTAGCCCGTCCAATGAGCAGTTCTTC. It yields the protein CSSSTGTSPSNEQFF.

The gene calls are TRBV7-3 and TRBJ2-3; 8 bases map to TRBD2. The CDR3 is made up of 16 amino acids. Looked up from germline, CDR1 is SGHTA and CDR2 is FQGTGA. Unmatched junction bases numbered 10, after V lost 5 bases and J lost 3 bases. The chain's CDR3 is CASSRTSGGGTDTQYF. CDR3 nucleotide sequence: TGTGCCAGCAGCCGAACTAGCGGAGGGGGTACAGATACGCAGTATTTT.

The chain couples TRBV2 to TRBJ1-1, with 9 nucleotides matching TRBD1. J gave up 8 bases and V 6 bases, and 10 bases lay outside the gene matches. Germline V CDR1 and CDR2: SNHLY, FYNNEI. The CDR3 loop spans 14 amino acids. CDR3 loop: CASSGTGNGGEAFF. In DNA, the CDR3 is TGTGCCAGCAGCGGGACAGGGAACGGAGGAGAAGCTTTCTTT.

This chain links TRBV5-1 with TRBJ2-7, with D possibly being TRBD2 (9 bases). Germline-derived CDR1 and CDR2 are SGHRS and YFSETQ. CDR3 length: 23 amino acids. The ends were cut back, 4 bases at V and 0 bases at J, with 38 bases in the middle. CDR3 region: CASSPTTGDLREGYPGASYEQYF. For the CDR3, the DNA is TGCGCCAGCAGCCCGACGACAGGGGATTTGCGGGAGGGCTATCCCGGGGCCTCCTACGAGCAGTACTTC. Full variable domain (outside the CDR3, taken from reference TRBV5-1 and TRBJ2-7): KAGVTQTPRYLIKTRGQQVTLSCSPISGHRSVSWYQQTPGQGLQFLFEYFSETQRNKGNFPGRFSGRQFSNSRSEMNVSTLELGDSALYLCASSPTTGDLREGYPGASYEQYFGPGTRLTVT.

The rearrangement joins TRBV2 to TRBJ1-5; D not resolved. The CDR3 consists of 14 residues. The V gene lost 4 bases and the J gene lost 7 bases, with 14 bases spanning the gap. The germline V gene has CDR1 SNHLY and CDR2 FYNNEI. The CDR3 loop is CASSGGAPGQPQHF. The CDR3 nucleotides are TGTGCCAGCAGTGGGGGAGCCCCGGGCCAGCCCCAGCATTTT. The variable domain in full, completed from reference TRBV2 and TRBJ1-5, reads EPEVTQTPSHQVTQMGQEVILRCVPISNHLYFYWYRQILGQKVEFLVSFYNNEISEKSEIFDDQFSVERPDGSNFTLKIRSTKLEDSAMYFCASSGGAPGQPQHFGDGTRLSIL.

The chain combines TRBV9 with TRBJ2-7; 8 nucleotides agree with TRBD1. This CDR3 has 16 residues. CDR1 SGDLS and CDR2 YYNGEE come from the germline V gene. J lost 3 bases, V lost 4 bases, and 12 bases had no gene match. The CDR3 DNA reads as TGTGCCAGCAGCTTCGACCCACAGGGGGTCTACTACGAGCAGTACTTC. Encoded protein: CASSFDPQGVYYEQYF.

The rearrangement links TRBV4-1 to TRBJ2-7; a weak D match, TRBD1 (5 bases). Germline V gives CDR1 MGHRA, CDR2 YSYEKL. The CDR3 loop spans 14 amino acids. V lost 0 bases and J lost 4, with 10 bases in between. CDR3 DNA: TGCGCCAGCAGCCAAGATCAGGACACTTACGAGCAGTACTTC. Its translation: CASSQDQDTYEQYF.

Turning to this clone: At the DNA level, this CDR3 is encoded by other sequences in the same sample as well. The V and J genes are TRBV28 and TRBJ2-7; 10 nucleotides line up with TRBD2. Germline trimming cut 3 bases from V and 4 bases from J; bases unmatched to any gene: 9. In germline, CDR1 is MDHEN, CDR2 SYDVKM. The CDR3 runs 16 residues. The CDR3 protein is CASSLGGSGRGYEQYF. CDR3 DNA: TGTGCCAGCAGTTTGGGTGGAAGCGGGAGGGGTTACGAGCAGTACTTC.

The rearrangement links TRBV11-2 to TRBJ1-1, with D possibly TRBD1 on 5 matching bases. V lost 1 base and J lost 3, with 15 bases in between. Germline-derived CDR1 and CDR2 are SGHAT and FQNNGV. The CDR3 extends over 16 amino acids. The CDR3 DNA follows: TGTGCCAGCAGCTTAGTTACAGGTTTTAAGGACACTGAAGCTTTCTTT. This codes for CASSLVTGFKDTEAFF.